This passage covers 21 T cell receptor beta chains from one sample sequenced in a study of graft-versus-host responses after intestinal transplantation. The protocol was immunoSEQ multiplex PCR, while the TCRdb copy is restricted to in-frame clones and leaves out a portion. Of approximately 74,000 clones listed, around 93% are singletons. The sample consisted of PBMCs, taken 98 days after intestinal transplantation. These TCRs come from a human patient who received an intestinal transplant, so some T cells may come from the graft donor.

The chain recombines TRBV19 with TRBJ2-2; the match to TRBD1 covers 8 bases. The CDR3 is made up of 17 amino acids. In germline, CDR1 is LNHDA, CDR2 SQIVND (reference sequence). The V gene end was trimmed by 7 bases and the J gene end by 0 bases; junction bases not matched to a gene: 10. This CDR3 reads CASTPISTGANTGELFF. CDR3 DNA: TGTGCCAGTACCCCAATCTCGACAGGGGCGAACACCGGGGAGCTGTTTTTT.

The CDR3 DNA reads as TGTGCTAGTGGTTTCTGGCAGGGATCCTACAATGAGCAGTTCTTC. Translated, it gives CASGFWQGSYNEQFF. The V gene is TRBV12-5, the J gene TRBJ2-1; a possible D gene is TRBD1 (5 bases). V was trimmed by 3 bases and J by 1 base, leaving 10 bases between them. Germline V gene sequence: CDR1 LGHNT, CDR2 FRNRAP. The CDR3 contains 15 residues.

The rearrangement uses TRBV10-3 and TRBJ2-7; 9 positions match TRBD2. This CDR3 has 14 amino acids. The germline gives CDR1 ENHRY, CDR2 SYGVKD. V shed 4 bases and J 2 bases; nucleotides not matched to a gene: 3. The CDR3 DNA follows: TGTGCCATCAGTGGGGTAGCGGGGGCCTACGAGCAGTACTTC. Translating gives CAISGVAGAYEQYF.

As DNA, the CDR3 is TGTGCCAGCAGTCGCACAGGGGGGGCAATGAAACAACTGTTTTTT. It is translated as CASSRTGGAMKQLFF. This sequence joins TRBV2 and TRBJ1-4; the match to TRBD1 covers 8 bases. With 5 bases clipped from V and 12 bases from J, the junction kept 14 bases outside the gene matches. This CDR3 is built from 15 residues. The germline V gene has CDR1 SNHLY and CDR2 FYNNEI.

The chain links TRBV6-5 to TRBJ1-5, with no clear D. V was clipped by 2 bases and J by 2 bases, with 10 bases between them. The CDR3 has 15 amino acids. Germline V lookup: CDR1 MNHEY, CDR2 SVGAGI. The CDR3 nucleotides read TGTGCCAGCAGTTACGGACCGTGGGGCAATCAGCCCCAGCATTTT. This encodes CASSYGPWGNQPQHF.

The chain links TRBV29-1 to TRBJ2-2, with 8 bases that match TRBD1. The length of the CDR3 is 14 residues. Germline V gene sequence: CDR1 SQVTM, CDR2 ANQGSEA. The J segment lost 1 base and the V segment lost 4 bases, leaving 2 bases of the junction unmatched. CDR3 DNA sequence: TGCAGCGTTGGGACAGGGATGAACACCGGGGAGCTGTTTTTT. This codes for CSVGTGMNTGELFF.

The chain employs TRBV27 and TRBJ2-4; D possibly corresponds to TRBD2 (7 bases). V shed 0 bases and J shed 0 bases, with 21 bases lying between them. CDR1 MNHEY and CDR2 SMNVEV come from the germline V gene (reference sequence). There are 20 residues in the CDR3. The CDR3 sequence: CASSLSGAKGGAGAKNIQYF. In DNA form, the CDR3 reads TGTGCCAGCAGTTTATCGGGAGCTAAGGGGGGGGCTGGAGCCAAAAACATTCAGTACTTC.

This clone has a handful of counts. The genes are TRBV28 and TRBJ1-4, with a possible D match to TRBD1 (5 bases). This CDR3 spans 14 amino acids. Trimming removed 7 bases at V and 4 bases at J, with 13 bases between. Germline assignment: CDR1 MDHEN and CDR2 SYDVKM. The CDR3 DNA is TGTGCCAGCATGGAGACGGGACGTAATGAAAAACTGTTTTTT. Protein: CASMETGRNEKLFF.

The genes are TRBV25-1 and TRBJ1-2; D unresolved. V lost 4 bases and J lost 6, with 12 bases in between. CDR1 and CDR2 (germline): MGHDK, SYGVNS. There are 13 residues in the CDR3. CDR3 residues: CASSVRGFDGYTF. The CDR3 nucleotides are TGTGCCAGCAGTGTCAGAGGGTTCGATGGCTACACCTTC.

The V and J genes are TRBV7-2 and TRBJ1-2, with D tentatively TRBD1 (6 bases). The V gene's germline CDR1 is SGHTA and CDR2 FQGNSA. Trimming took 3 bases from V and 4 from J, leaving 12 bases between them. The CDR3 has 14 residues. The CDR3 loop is CASSLQGNIYGYTF. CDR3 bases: TGTGCCAGCAGCTTGCAGGGGAACATCTATGGCTACACCTTC.

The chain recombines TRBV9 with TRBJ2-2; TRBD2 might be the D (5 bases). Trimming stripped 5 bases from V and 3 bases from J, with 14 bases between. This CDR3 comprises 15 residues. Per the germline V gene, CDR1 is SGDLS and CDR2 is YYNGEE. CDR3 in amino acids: CASRAGLSYTGELFF. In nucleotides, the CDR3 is TGTGCCAGCAGAGCCGGACTCTCCTACACCGGGGAGCTGTTTTTT.

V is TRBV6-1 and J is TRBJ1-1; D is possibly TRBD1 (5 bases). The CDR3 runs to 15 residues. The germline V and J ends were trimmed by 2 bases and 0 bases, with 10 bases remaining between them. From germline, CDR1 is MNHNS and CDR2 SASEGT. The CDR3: CASSERQGMNTEAFF. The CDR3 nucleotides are TGTGCCAGCAGTGAAAGGCAGGGTATGAACACTGAAGCTTTCTTT.

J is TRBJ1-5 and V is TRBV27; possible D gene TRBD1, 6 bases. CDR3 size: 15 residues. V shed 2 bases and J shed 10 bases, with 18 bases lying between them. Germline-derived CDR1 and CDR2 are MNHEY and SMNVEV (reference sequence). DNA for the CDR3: TGTGCCAGCAGTTTAGGAATAGGGGGGAGCCAACCCCAGCATTTT. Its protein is CASSLGIGGSQPQHF.

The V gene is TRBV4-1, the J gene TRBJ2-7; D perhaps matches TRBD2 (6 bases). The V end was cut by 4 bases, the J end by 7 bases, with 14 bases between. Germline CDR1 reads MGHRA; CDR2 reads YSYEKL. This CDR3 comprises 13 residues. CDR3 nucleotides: TGCGCCAGCAGCCCGATGGGACTTTTAGAGCAGTACTTC. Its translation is CASSPMGLLEQYF.

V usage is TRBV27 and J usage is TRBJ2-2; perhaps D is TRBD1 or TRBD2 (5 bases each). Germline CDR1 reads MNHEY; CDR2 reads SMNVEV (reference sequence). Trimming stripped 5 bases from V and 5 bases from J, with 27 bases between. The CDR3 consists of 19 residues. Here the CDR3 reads CASSILRGTINWGTGELFF. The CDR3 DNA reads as TGTGCCAGCAGTATCCTACGGGGAACTATTAATTGGGGGACCGGGGAGCTGTTTTTT.

The CDR3 nucleotides are TGTGCCAGCAGTTTAGCAGATACGCAGTATTTT. Translated, it gives CASSLADTQYF. The chain has TRBV28 and TRBJ2-3; D remains unclear. Germline assignment: CDR1 MDHEN and CDR2 SYDVKM. Trimming cost V 2 bases and J 4 bases, with 1 base left between them. The CDR3 covers 11 residues.

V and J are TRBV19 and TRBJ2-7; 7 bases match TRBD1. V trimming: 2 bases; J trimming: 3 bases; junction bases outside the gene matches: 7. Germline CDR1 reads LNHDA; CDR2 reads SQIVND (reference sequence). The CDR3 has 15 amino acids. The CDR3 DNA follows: TGTGCCAGTAGTATATCGACAGGGTCCGGCTACGAGCAGTACTTC. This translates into CASSISTGSGYEQYF.

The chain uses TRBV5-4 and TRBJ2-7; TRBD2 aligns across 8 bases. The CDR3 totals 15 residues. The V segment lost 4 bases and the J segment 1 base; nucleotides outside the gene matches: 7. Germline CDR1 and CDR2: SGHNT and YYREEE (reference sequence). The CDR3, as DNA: TGTGCCAGCAGCGGGGGCGGGAGGTCTTCCTACGAGCAGTACTTC. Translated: CASSGGGRSSYEQYF.

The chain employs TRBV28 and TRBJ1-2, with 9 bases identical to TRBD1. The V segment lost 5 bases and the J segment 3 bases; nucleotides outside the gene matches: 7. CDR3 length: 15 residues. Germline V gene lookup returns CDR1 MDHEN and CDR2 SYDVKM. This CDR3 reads CASSPRQGGYYGYTF. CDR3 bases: TGTGCCAGCAGTCCCCGACAGGGGGGATACTATGGCTACACCTTC.

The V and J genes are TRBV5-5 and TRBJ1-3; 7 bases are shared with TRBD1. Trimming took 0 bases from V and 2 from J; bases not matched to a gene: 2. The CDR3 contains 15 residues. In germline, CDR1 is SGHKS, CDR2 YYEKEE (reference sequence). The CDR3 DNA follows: TGTGCCAGCAGCTTGGGACAGGGCGCTGGAAACACCATATATTTT. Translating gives CASSLGQGAGNTIYF.

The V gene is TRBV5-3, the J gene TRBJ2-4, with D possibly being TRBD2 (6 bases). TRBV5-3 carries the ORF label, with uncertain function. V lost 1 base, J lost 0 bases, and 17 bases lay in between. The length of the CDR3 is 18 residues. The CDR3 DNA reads TGTGCCAGAAGCTTGAGGGTCACCGGGACTCTAGCCAAAAACATTCAGTACTTC. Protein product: CARSLRVTGTLAKNIQYF.